These T cell receptor beta chains were read from a single sample in a study of shared clonotypes between healthy human individuals. The data were produced by immunoSEQ multiplex PCR, yet TCRdb's version contains in-frame clones alone and is incomplete. The repertoire includes about 1 million clones, 78% of them detected once, and about 0.52% sits in the top ten. The sequenced sample was memory CD4+ T cells from PBMCs. The receptors stem from a man younger than 30 in good health. Some clones in this sample may be carry-over from other donors' samples. CDR3s include the opening cysteine and the closing phenylalanine or tryptophan. Each record gives: CDR3 protein, CDR3 DNA, clone size, V gene, D gene, J gene. The D gene is left open where the match is weak. Size values are once, few and many counts, or a class for expanded clones, and some rows have none.

cdr3_aa: CASSLLPGQGLGPPDTQYF; cdr3_nt: TGTGCCAGCAGCTTACTCCCGGGACAGGGTTTGGGGCCCCCAGATACGCAGTATTTT; clone_size: .; v_call: TRBV7-7; d_call: TRBD1; j_call: TRBJ2-3
cdr3_aa: CASSRRGAGLSYEQYF; cdr3_nt: TGTGCCAGCAGCCGCCGGGGGGCCGGGCTGTCATACGAGCAGTACTTC; clone_size: few; v_call: TRBV7-2; d_call: .; j_call: TRBJ2-7
cdr3_aa: CASSLASYTGELFF; cdr3_nt: TGCGCCAGCAGCTTGGCCTCTTACACCGGGGAGCTGTTTTTT; clone_size: few; v_call: TRBV5-1; d_call: .; j_call: TRBJ2-2
cdr3_aa: CASSYLLGPTAYGYTF; cdr3_nt: TGTGCCAGCAGCTACCTACTTGGGCCAACCGCCTATGGCTACACCTTC; clone_size: .; v_call: TRBV7-2; d_call: .; j_call: TRBJ1-2
cdr3_aa: CASSYGAGITYEQYF; cdr3_nt: TGTGCCAGCAGTTACGGGGCAGGGATCACCTACGAGCAGTACTTC; clone_size: .; v_call: TRBV6-6; d_call: .; j_call: TRBJ2-7
cdr3_aa: CASSPDATNTGELFF; cdr3_nt: TGTGCCAGCAGCCCAGACGCTACGAACACCGGGGAGCTGTTTTTT; clone_size: .; v_call: TRBV7-9; d_call: .; j_call: TRBJ2-2
cdr3_aa: CASSLSMGFGTEAFF; cdr3_nt: TGTGCCAGCAGTTTATCTATGGGATTTGGCACTGAAGCTTTCTTT; clone_size: .; v_call: TRBV27; d_call: .; j_call: TRBJ1-1
cdr3_aa: CASSPGQLSGANVLTF; cdr3_nt: TGTGCCAGCTCACCCGGACAGCTCTCTGGGGCCAACGTCCTGACTTTC; clone_size: .; v_call: TRBV18; d_call: .; j_call: TRBJ2-6
cdr3_aa: CASSLRRSSQSSYNEQFF; cdr3_nt: TGTGCCAGCAGCTTGAGAAGGAGCAGCCAAAGCTCCTACAATGAGCAGTTCTTC; clone_size: .; v_call: TRBV5-6; d_call: .; j_call: TRBJ2-1
cdr3_aa: CASSYQASGVDTQYF; cdr3_nt: TGTGCCAGCAGTTACCAGGCTAGCGGGGTCGATACGCAGTATTTT; clone_size: .; v_call: TRBV6-5; d_call: TRBD2; j_call: TRBJ2-3
cdr3_aa: CASSLVGSQNIQYF; cdr3_nt: TGTGCCAGCAGCTTAGTGGGCTCACAAAACATTCAGTACTTC; clone_size: .; v_call: TRBV7-2; d_call: .; j_call: TRBJ2-4
cdr3_aa: CASSRTGANVLTF; cdr3_nt: TGTGCCAGCAGCCGGACAGGGGCCAACGTCCTGACTTTC; clone_size: .; v_call: TRBV6-1; d_call: .; j_call: TRBJ2-6
cdr3_aa: CASSTLRMNEQFF; cdr3_nt: TGTGCCAGCAGCACCCTACGGATGAATGAGCAGTTCTTC; clone_size: .; v_call: TRBV9; d_call: .; j_call: TRBJ2-1
cdr3_aa: CASSLNSGRNTGELFF; cdr3_nt: TGTGCCAGCAGCTTAAATTCTGGGCGCAACACCGGGGAGCTGTTTTTT; clone_size: .; v_call: TRBV7-3; d_call: .; j_call: TRBJ2-2
cdr3_aa: CSASPLTEAFF; cdr3_nt: TGCAGTGCTAGTCCCCTCACTGAAGCTTTCTTT; clone_size: few; v_call: TRBV20-1; d_call: .; j_call: TRBJ1-1
cdr3_aa: CATSRDRLGGGDQPQHF; cdr3_nt: TGTGCCACCAGCAGAGATCGTCTCGGGGGTGGCGATCAGCCCCAGCATTTT; clone_size: .; v_call: TRBV15; d_call: .; j_call: TRBJ1-5
cdr3_aa: CASSSWTGPNYEQYF; cdr3_nt: TGCGCCAGCAGCTCATGGACAGGGCCCAACTACGAGCAGTACTTC; clone_size: few; v_call: TRBV5-1; d_call: TRBD1; j_call: TRBJ2-7
cdr3_aa: CASRGTTGRPGGNTIYF; cdr3_nt: TGTGCCAGCAGGGGGACGACGGGGCGACCTGGGGGAAACACCATATATTTT; clone_size: .; v_call: TRBV11-2; d_call: .; j_call: TRBJ1-3
cdr3_aa: CASSESGRGNYEQYF; cdr3_nt: TGTGCCAGCAGTGAGAGCGGGAGAGGGAACTACGAGCAGTACTTC; clone_size: .; v_call: TRBV6-1; d_call: TRBD2; j_call: TRBJ2-7
cdr3_aa: CASSVTATSGNTIYF; cdr3_nt: TGTGCCAGCAGCGTAACAGCGACCTCTGGAAACACCATATATTTT; clone_size: .; v_call: TRBV9; d_call: .; j_call: TRBJ1-3
cdr3_aa: CASSPPHYYEQYF; cdr3_nt: TGTGCCAGCAGCCCCCCCCACTACTACGAGCAGTACTTC; clone_size: .; v_call: TRBV28; d_call: .; j_call: TRBJ2-7
cdr3_aa: CASSQLGRTIPLFTDTQYF; cdr3_nt: TGCGCCAGCAGCCAGCTGGGGAGGACTATCCCCTTATTCACAGATACGCAGTATTTT; clone_size: .; v_call: TRBV4-1; d_call: .; j_call: TRBJ2-3
cdr3_aa: CASSLGTGQETQYF; cdr3_nt: TGCGCCAGCAGCTTGGGGACAGGCCAAGAGACCCAGTACTTC; clone_size: .; v_call: TRBV5-1; d_call: TRBD1; j_call: TRBJ2-5
cdr3_aa: CASSQGRGARGGETQYF; cdr3_nt: TGTGCCAGCAGCCAAGGTCGAGGGGCGAGAGGAGGAGAGACCCAGTACTTC; clone_size: once; v_call: TRBV4-2; d_call: .; j_call: TRBJ2-5
cdr3_aa: CASSFMITSTDTQYF; cdr3_nt: TGTGCCAGCAGCTTCATGATCACTAGCACAGATACGCAGTATTTT; clone_size: .; v_call: TRBV11-2; d_call: .; j_call: TRBJ2-3
cdr3_aa: CASSLGGVQETQYF; cdr3_nt: TGTGCCAGCAGCTTGGGGGGAGTTCAAGAGACCCAGTACTTC; clone_size: .; v_call: TRBV5-4; d_call: .; j_call: TRBJ2-5
cdr3_aa: CASSQDPGTSGSRSNQQFF; cdr3_nt: TGCGCCAGCAGCCAGGACCCCGGGACTAGCGGGAGCAGGTCCAATCAGCAGTTCTTC; clone_size: .; v_call: TRBV4-3; d_call: TRBD2; j_call: TRBJ2-1
cdr3_aa: CASSFGTGYTEAFF; cdr3_nt: TGCGCCAGCAGCTTCGGGACAGGGTACACTGAAGCTTTCTTT; clone_size: once; v_call: TRBV5-1; d_call: TRBD1; j_call: TRBJ1-1
cdr3_aa: CASSPTGGGLETQYF; cdr3_nt: TGTGCCAGCTCACCAACGGGAGGTGGTCTTGAGACCCAGTACTTC; clone_size: many; v_call: TRBV18; d_call: TRBD2; j_call: TRBJ2-5
cdr3_aa: CASSLFPTGSYGYTF; cdr3_nt: TGTGCCAGCAGTTTATTCCCGACAGGGAGCTATGGCTACACCTTC; clone_size: .; v_call: TRBV6-5; d_call: TRBD1; j_call: TRBJ1-2
cdr3_aa: CASSPPQGEQFF; cdr3_nt: TGTGCCAGCAGCCCCCCCCAAGGAGAGCAGTTCTTC; clone_size: .; v_call: TRBV7-3; d_call: .; j_call: TRBJ2-1
cdr3_aa: CASNDYDWDFYGYTF; cdr3_nt: TGTGCCAGCAACGACTACGATTGGGACTTTTATGGCTACACCTTC; clone_size: .; v_call: TRBV28; d_call: .; j_call: TRBJ1-2
cdr3_aa: CASSPLWEGLQETQYF; cdr3_nt: TGCGCCAGCAGCCCTCTTTGGGAGGGCCTCCAAGAGACCCAGTACTTC; clone_size: .; v_call: TRBV4-1; d_call: TRBD2; j_call: TRBJ2-5
cdr3_aa: CASSPLGGRSSGNTIYF; cdr3_nt: TGTGCCAGCTCACCACTCGGCGGACGGTCCTCTGGAAACACCATATATTTT; clone_size: .; v_call: TRBV18; d_call: .; j_call: TRBJ1-3
cdr3_aa: CASRMTGTYGYTF; cdr3_nt: TGTGCCAGTAGAATGACAGGGACCTATGGCTACACCTTC; clone_size: .; v_call: TRBV19; d_call: TRBD1; j_call: TRBJ1-2
cdr3_aa: CASSPRPGGDYGYTF; cdr3_nt: TGCGCCAGCAGCCCGCGTCCAGGGGGGGACTATGGCTACACCTTC; clone_size: .; v_call: TRBV5-1; d_call: TRBD1; j_call: TRBJ1-2
cdr3_aa: CASSSGDSSGANVLTF; cdr3_nt: TGTGCCAGCAGCTCCGGGGACAGCTCTGGGGCCAACGTCCTGACTTTC; clone_size: once; v_call: TRBV7-9; d_call: TRBD1; j_call: TRBJ2-6
cdr3_aa: CASSDSRHGYTF; cdr3_nt: TGTGCCAGCAGTGACTCGAGACATGGCTACACCTTC; clone_size: .; v_call: TRBV6-4; d_call: .; j_call: TRBJ1-2
cdr3_aa: CASSFRGSYEQYF; cdr3_nt: TGTGCCAGCAGCTTTCGAGGGTCCTACGAGCAGTACTTC; clone_size: .; v_call: TRBV7-2; d_call: .; j_call: TRBJ2-7
cdr3_aa: CASSPPLAGRLASSYEQYF; cdr3_nt: TGTGCCAGCAGCCCTCCTTTGGCCGGAAGGCTTGCGAGCTCCTACGAGCAGTACTTC; clone_size: .; v_call: TRBV28; d_call: .; j_call: TRBJ2-7
cdr3_aa: CASSEAGGSGNTIYF; cdr3_nt: TGTGCCAGCAGCGAGGCAGGGGGATCTGGAAACACCATATATTTT; clone_size: .; v_call: TRBV5-4; d_call: TRBD1; j_call: TRBJ1-3
cdr3_aa: CASSLGGTVSYEQYF; cdr3_nt: TGTGCCAGCAGCTTAGGGGGGACAGTCTCCTACGAGCAGTACTTC; clone_size: .; v_call: TRBV7-2; d_call: TRBD1; j_call: TRBJ2-7
cdr3_aa: CAISEFGQVLGNTIYF; cdr3_nt: TGTGCCATCAGTGAGTTCGGACAGGTACTTGGAAACACCATATATTTT; clone_size: .; v_call: TRBV10-3; d_call: TRBD1; j_call: TRBJ1-3
cdr3_aa: CATSRPWGRETQYF; cdr3_nt: TGTGCCACCAGCAGGCCCTGGGGCCGAGAGACCCAGTACTTC; clone_size: few; v_call: TRBV15; d_call: .; j_call: TRBJ2-5
cdr3_aa: CASSLTSGRGTGELFF; cdr3_nt: TGCGCCAGCAGCTTAACTAGCGGGAGGGGCACCGGGGAGCTGTTTTTT; clone_size: .; v_call: TRBV5-1; d_call: TRBD2; j_call: TRBJ2-2
cdr3_aa: CASSVLAGGPVQETQYF; cdr3_nt: TGCGCCAGCAGCGTACTAGCGGGAGGACCGGTACAAGAGACCCAGTACTTC; clone_size: .; v_call: TRBV5-1; d_call: TRBD2; j_call: TRBJ2-5
cdr3_aa: CSATGKGYTF; cdr3_nt: TGCAGTGCCACGGGGAAGGGCTACACCTTC; clone_size: .; v_call: TRBV20-1; d_call: .; j_call: TRBJ1-2
cdr3_aa: CASDVGVTNYGYTF; cdr3_nt: TGTGCCAGCGACGTGGGGGTTACTAACTATGGCTACACCTTC; clone_size: .; v_call: TRBV5-6; d_call: .; j_call: TRBJ1-2
cdr3_aa: CASSILRSGGGQPQHF; cdr3_nt: TGTGCCAGTAGTATTCTTCGTTCCGGGGGTGGGCAGCCCCAGCATTTT; clone_size: few; v_call: TRBV19; d_call: .; j_call: TRBJ1-5
cdr3_aa: CASGLAGTEEQYF; cdr3_nt: TGTGCTAGTGGTTTGGCCGGGACAGAGGAGCAGTACTTC; clone_size: once; v_call: TRBV12-5; d_call: TRBD1; j_call: TRBJ2-7
cdr3_aa: CASMKGGTEAFF; cdr3_nt: TGTGCCAGCATGAAGGGAGGTACTGAAGCTTTCTTT; clone_size: few; v_call: TRBV21-1; d_call: .; j_call: TRBJ1-1
cdr3_aa: CASSGVQETQYF; cdr3_nt: TGTGCCAGCTCGGGCGTCCAAGAGACCCAGTACTTC; clone_size: .; v_call: TRBV6-6; d_call: .; j_call: TRBJ2-5
cdr3_aa: CALGSSSYNEQFF; cdr3_nt: TGTGCCTTGGGTTCCAGCTCCTACAATGAGCAGTTCTTC; clone_size: .; v_call: TRBV30; d_call: .; j_call: TRBJ2-1
cdr3_aa: CASSLGRPNYGYTF; cdr3_nt: TGTGCCAGCAGTTTAGGAAGACCAAACTATGGCTACACCTTC; clone_size: .; v_call: TRBV27; d_call: .; j_call: TRBJ1-2
cdr3_aa: CASSLGQRPYEQYF; cdr3_nt: TGTGCCAGCAGTTTGGGACAGCGACCCTACGAGCAGTACTTC; clone_size: .; v_call: TRBV27; d_call: TRBD1; j_call: TRBJ2-7